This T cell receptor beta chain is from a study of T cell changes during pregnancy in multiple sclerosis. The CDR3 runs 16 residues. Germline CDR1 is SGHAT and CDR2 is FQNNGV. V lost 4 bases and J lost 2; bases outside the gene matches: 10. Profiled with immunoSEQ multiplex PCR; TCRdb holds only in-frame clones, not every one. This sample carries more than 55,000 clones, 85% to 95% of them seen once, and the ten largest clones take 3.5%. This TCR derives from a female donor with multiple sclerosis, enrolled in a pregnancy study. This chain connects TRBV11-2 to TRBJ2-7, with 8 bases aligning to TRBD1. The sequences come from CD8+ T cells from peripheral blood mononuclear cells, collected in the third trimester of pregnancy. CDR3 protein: CASSSLEGQEAYEQYF. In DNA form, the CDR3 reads TGTGCCAGCAGCTCACTTGAGGGACAGGAAGCCTACGAGCAGTACTTC.